Sequencing of this TCR beta chain was carried out in a study of T cell responses to AZD1222 COVID-19 vaccine. Some clones are missing from TCRdb's copy, which holds only in-frame ones; the method was immunoSEQ multiplex PCR. The table lists around 130,000 clones, over 90% of them singletons. There are 15 residues in the CDR3. V was shortened by 2 bases and J by 4 bases, with 14 bases between the two germline ends. Germline V lookup: CDR1 MNHEY, CDR2 SVGAGI. The source was peripheral blood, collected on day 0 of AZD1222 vaccination. This chain uses TRBV6-5 with TRBJ1-1, with D unclear. This clonotype was sampled from an adult in good health. The CDR3 region is CASSYTSRVGTEAFF. DNA of the CDR3: TGTGCCAGCAGTTACACGTCGAGGGTAGGCACTGAAGCTTTCTTT.